The sequence of this TCR beta chain was determined in a study of T cell changes during pregnancy in multiple sclerosis. The assay was immunoSEQ multiplex PCR, and TCRdb's table has in-frame clones only and misses some. The table includes about 45,000 clones, about 87% detected once. This clone has only one observation. This CDR3 comprises 14 residues. Germline CDR1 SGHTA, CDR2 FQGNSA. Trimming removed 4 bases from V and 0 bases from J; junction bases left unmatched: 3. This TCR was recovered from a female donor with multiple sclerosis, enrolled in a pregnancy study. The specimen was peripheral blood, collected in the first trimester of pregnancy. The chain employs TRBV7-2 and TRBJ2-7, with 7 bases identical to TRBD1. CDR3 sequence: CASSYRGLSYEQYF. As DNA, the CDR3 is TGTGCCAGCAGCTACAGGGGCCTCTCCTACGAGCAGTACTTC.